Listed below are T cell receptor beta chains from one sample, sequenced in a study of PD-L1 blockade in urothelial cancer. TCRdb's table, derived via immunoSEQ multiplex PCR, lists solely in-frame clones and lacks some. This sample has some 45,000 clones, with 88% found just once. Sequenced here: PBMCs, sampled around atezolizumab (anti-PD-L1) treatment. These receptors were collected from a man older than 75 with urothelial cancer. Each CDR3 is given with its conserved first and last residue. A D gene is named only where the DNA matches it firmly. Clone size is shown for a subset of rows, as once, few, many or a class of expanded clone.

V gene	clone size	D gene	J gene	CDR3 protein	CDR3 DNA
TRBV9	NA	TRBD1	TRBJ2-5	CASSVSTGGGETQYF	TGTGCCAGCAGCGTTTCGACAGGGGGCGGAGAGACCCAGTACTTC
TRBV7-2	NA	TRBD1	TRBJ2-7	CASSLGTGVTYEQYF	TGTGCCAGCAGCCTCGGGACAGGGGTCACCTACGAGCAGTACTTC
TRBV2	NA	NA	TRBJ1-3	CASRRDTGNTIYF	TGTGCCAGCAGACGGGACACTGGAAACACCATATATTTT
TRBV7-9	NA	NA	TRBJ1-2	CASSLTGPTATF	TGTGCCAGCAGCTTGACCGGCCCTACAGCCACCTTC
TRBV7-7	NA	NA	TRBJ2-2	CASSLGVDTGELFF	TGTGCCAGCAGCTTAGGAGTAGACACCGGGGAGCTGTTTTTT
TRBV5-1	NA	NA	TRBJ2-1	CASSLQVSNEQFF	TGCGCCAGCAGCCTCCAGGTCTCGAATGAGCAGTTCTTC
TRBV6-6	NA	TRBD2	TRBJ2-1	CASSRLAGGSWNEQFF	TGTGCCAGCAGTAGGCTAGCGGGAGGATCATGGAATGAGCAGTTCTTC
TRBV2	NA	NA	TRBJ1-2	CASSEATGNGYTF	TGTGCCAGCAGTGAAGCGACGGGGAATGGCTACACCTTC
TRBV19	NA	NA	TRBJ2-2	CASSGHAGRAANTGELFF	TGTGCCAGTAGTGGCCACGCGGGGCGAGCGGCGAACACCGGGGAGCTGTTTTTT
TRBV10-3	NA	NA	TRBJ1-5	CAIADPTGSRQPQHF	TGTGCCATCGCCGACCCCACAGGGTCGCGTCAGCCCCAGCATTTT
TRBV13	medium-sized	NA	TRBJ2-2	CASSLGASPGELFF	TGTGCCAGCAGCTTAGGGGCTAGCCCCGGGGAGCTGTTTTTT
TRBV28	few	NA	TRBJ2-1	CASSSPTSSYNEQFF	TGTGCCAGCAGTTCGCCGACTAGCTCCTACAATGAGCAGTTCTTC
TRBV7-9	NA	TRBD2	TRBJ2-1	CASSLSLAENEQFF	TGTGCCAGCAGCTTAAGTCTAGCGGAAAATGAGCAGTTCTTC
TRBV4-2	NA	TRBD2	TRBJ2-3	CASSQSAGAEADTQYF	TGTGCCAGCAGCCAATCAGCGGGAGCCGAGGCAGATACGCAGTATTTT
TRBV19	once	TRBD1	TRBJ1-3	CASSLTGVGNTIYF	TGTGCCAGTAGTTTAACAGGGGTTGGAAACACCATATATTTT
TRBV13	NA	TRBD2	TRBJ2-7	CASSLGLVRTSVDEQYF	TGTGCCAGCAGCTTAGGCCTAGTCCGGACTAGCGTTGACGAGCAGTACTTC
TRBV6-6	few	TRBD1	TRBJ1-2	CASSFTGDYGYTF	TGTGCCAGCAGCTTCACAGGGGACTATGGCTACACCTTC
TRBV6-1	few	TRBD2	TRBJ2-1	CASSESGASYNEQFF	TGTGCCAGCAGTGAGAGCGGGGCTTCCTACAATGAGCAGTTCTTC
TRBV19	NA	TRBD1	TRBJ1-1	CASSISGRGLSEAFF	TGTGCCAGTAGTATCTCAGGCAGGGGGTTGTCTGAAGCTTTCTTT
TRBV19	few	NA	TRBJ1-4	CASSIWRPTNEKLFF	TGTGCCAGTAGTATCTGGAGACCGACTAATGAAAAACTGTTTTTT
TRBV19	NA	TRBD1	TRBJ1-5	CARGQGDQPQHF	TGTGCCAGGGGACAGGGTGATCAGCCCCAGCATTTT
TRBV21-1	NA	NA	TRBJ2-7	CASSILAGVKYEQYF	TGTGCCAGCAGCATCCTAGCGGGAGTTAAGTACGAGCAGTACTTC
TRBV15	NA	NA	TRBJ2-3	CATSRGGERPDTQYF	TGTGCCACCAGCAGAGGAGGTGAGAGACCAGATACGCAGTATTTT
TRBV6-6	NA	TRBD1	TRBJ1-1	CASREGQVNTEAFF	TGTGCCAGCAGAGAGGGACAGGTGAACACTGAAGCTTTCTTT
TRBV29-1	NA	NA	TRBJ2-3	CSVCEQPTDTQYF	TGCAGCGTTTGTGAACAGCCGACAGATACGCAGTATTTT